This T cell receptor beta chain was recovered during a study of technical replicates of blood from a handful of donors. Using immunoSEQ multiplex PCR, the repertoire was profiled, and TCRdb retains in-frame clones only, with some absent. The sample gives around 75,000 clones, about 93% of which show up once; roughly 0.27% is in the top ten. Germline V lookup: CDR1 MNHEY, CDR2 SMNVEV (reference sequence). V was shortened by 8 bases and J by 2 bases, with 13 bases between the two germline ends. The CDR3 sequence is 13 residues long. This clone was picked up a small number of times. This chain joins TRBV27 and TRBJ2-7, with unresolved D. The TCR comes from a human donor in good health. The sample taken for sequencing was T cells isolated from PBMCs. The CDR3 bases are TGTGCCAGCTCCGAGTCAGGCGCCTACGAGCAGTACTTC. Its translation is CASSESGAYEQYF.